These 30 T cell receptor beta chains were sequenced from one sample in a study of preoperative IRX-2 immunotherapy in early breast cancer (dated by TCRdb to the late 2010s). The label giving this sample's treatment or condition can be read as: preoperative locoregional IRX-2 cytokine immunotherapy. The protocol used for the library was the immunoSEQ multiplex PCR assay. Imported from immuneACCESS, the table was reduced by TCRdb to in-frame sequences with V and J called. These copies leave out some clones; in studies compared against another copy, an unresolved V gene accounts for under half, and the cause of the remainder is not known. This sample lists roughly 35,000 clones; nearly 95% were detected once. 5% to 7% of the sample goes to the ten largest clones. The specimen was collected from a patient treated with IRX-2 immunotherapy. Receptors originate from a human donor with breast cancer.

The chain employs TRBV6-4 and TRBJ2-5; tentatively, D is TRBD1 (6 bases). This CDR3 is 13 amino acids long. Germline loops: CDR1 MRHNA, CDR2 SNTAGT. V lost 6 bases and J lost 7, with 15 bases in between. CDR3 sequence reads: CASSGEQGGTQYF. CDR3 sequence (DNA): TGTGCCAGCAGCGGCGAACAAGGGGGGACCCAGTACTTC.

The CDR3 sequence: CASSSKLAYGYTF. The CDR3 nucleotides read TGTGCCAGCAGCTCCAAACTTGCCTATGGCTACACCTTC. The rearrangement joins TRBV7-8 to TRBJ1-2; no firm D call. V was cut by 4 bases and J by 4 bases, with 10 bases left in between. This CDR3 contains 13 residues. In germline, CDR1 is SGHVS, CDR2 FQNEAQ.

J is TRBJ1-6 and V is TRBV4-1; possibly TRBD1 for D (6 bases). Germline assignment: CDR1 MGHRA and CDR2 YSYEKL. Trimming took off 0 bases at V and 0 bases at J, with 15 bases between the two ends. This CDR3 is built from 19 residues. CDR3 DNA sequence: TGCGCCAGCAGCCAAGAACCTGCGGACAGAAGCTCCTATAATTCACCCCTCCACTTT. Amino acid sequence: CASSQEPADRSSYNSPLHF.

This clone has only one observation. This chain joins TRBV23-1 and TRBJ1-5, with TRBD1 as a possible D gene (5 bases). TRBV23-1 is assigned to the ORF class and has an uncertain function. Trimming shortened V by 2 bases and J by 7 bases, and 12 bases separated the two germline ends. This CDR3 is 14 amino acids long. The CDR3 DNA is TGCGCCAGCAGTCAAGTACAGGAGAGGCAGCCCCAGCATTTT. Translated, it gives CASSQVQERQPQHF.

The V and J genes are TRBV25-1 and TRBJ2-1, with TRBD2 matching 12 bases. The CDR3 length is 15 residues. Germline assignment: CDR1 MGHDK and CDR2 SYGVNS. V lost 5 bases to trimming and J lost 7 bases; unmatched junction nucleotides: 6. The CDR3 sequence is CASSLRLAGENEQFF. CDR3 coding DNA: TGTGCCAGCAGTCTAAGACTAGCGGGAGAGAATGAGCAGTTCTTC.

The V and J genes are TRBV4-2 and TRBJ2-5; weak D call: TRBD2 (6 bases). This CDR3 comprises 16 residues. The germline gives CDR1 LGHNA, CDR2 YNFKEQ. Trimming cost V 3 bases and J 1 base, with 15 bases left between them. The CDR3 reads CASSQFGGVPQETQYF. As DNA, the CDR3 is TGTGCCAGCAGCCAGTTCGGCGGGGTCCCCCAAGAGACCCAGTACTTC.

This chain connects TRBV5-6 to TRBJ2-2; D not resolved. The CDR3 has 15 amino acids. The germline V gene encodes CDR1 SGHDT and CDR2 YYEEEE. The germline V and J ends were trimmed by 0 bases and 0 bases, with 6 bases remaining between them. The CDR3, as DNA: TGTGCCAGCAGCTTGGAACCCACGAACACCGGGGAGCTGTTTTTT. Translated, it gives CASSLEPTNTGELFF.

The chain employs TRBV4-3 and TRBJ2-3; no definite D call. Trimming took off 1 base at V and 2 bases at J, with 13 bases between the two ends. The CDR3 length is 16 residues. Germline V gene data show CDR1 as LGHNA and CDR2 as YSLEER. The chain's CDR3 is CASSQGATLPTDTQYF. The CDR3 region has the DNA TGCGCCAGCAGCCAAGGAGCTACCCTCCCCACAGATACGCAGTATTTT.

This chain uses TRBV28 with TRBJ1-5, with a weak D call TRBD1 (6 bases). From germline, CDR1 is MDHEN and CDR2 SYDVKM. V gave up 2 bases and J gave up 2 bases, with 16 bases separating them. The CDR3 is made up of 17 amino acids. Here the CDR3 reads CASSLEVSGAGNQPQHF. The CDR3 region has the DNA TGTGCCAGCAGTTTAGAGGTTTCAGGGGCCGGCAATCAGCCCCAGCATTTT.

The chain carries TRBV6-5 and TRBJ1-1; D possibly corresponds to TRBD1 (6 bases). The CDR3 length is 15 residues. Germline V CDR1 and CDR2: MNHEY, SVGAGI. The V end was cut by 2 bases, the J end by 4 bases, with 14 bases between. The CDR3 loop is CASSYKGGRSTEAFF. DNA for the CDR3: TGTGCCAGCAGTTACAAAGGGGGTCGGAGCACTGAAGCTTTCTTT.

The V gene is TRBV5-1, the J gene TRBJ2-3; D uncertain. The CDR3 loop spans 12 amino acids. V was shortened by 2 bases and J by 6 bases, with 7 bases between the two germline ends. Looked up from germline, CDR1 is SGHRS and CDR2 is YFSETQ. The CDR3 DNA is TGCGCCAGCAGCTTAGAGGTTGATACGCAGTATTTT. Encoded protein: CASSLEVDTQYF.

The rearrangement links TRBV7-6 to TRBJ1-1; 8 nucleotides align to TRBD1. After removal of 2 bases from V and 1 base from J, the junction contained 3 bases not matched to a gene. This CDR3 comprises 15 residues. The germline V gene encodes CDR1 SGHVS and CDR2 FNYEAQ. CDR3 in amino acids: CASSLTGTGNTEAFF. The CDR3 DNA reads as TGTGCCAGCAGCTTAACAGGGACAGGGAACACTGAAGCTTTCTTT.

V is TRBV7-2 and J is TRBJ1-3, with D perhaps matching TRBD1 (5 bases). Trimming stripped 1 base from V and 8 bases from J, with 9 bases between. The CDR3 consists of 13 residues. Germline CDR1 is SGHTA and CDR2 is FQGNSA. The CDR3 nucleotides read TGTGCCAGCAGCTTAGACCCGGGGCACACCATATATTTT. Encoded protein: CASSLDPGHTIYF.

The chain links TRBV4-1 to TRBJ2-7; 9 nucleotides line up with TRBD2. CDR1 MGHRA and CDR2 YSYEKL come from the germline V gene. This CDR3 is built from 16 residues. The J segment lost 3 bases and the V segment lost 0 bases, leaving 6 bases of the junction unmatched. The CDR3 DNA sequence: TGCGCCAGCAGCCAAGATGTTAGCGGGGGCTACTACGAGCAGTACTTC. It translates to CASSQDVSGGYYEQYF.

This chain connects TRBV29-1 to TRBJ2-4; TRBD1 might be the D (6 bases). Germline CDR1 and CDR2: SQVTM and ANQGSEA. This CDR3 spans 14 amino acids. Deletions cut 8 bases from V and 1 base from J, with 15 bases between. CDR3 protein: CSYQGRGAKNIQYF. CDR3 nucleotides: TGCAGCTATCAGGGGCGTGGGGCCAAAAACATTCAGTACTTC.

This chain links TRBV7-3 with TRBJ2-5, with D tentatively TRBD1 or TRBD2 (5 bases each). Deletions cut 6 bases from V and 2 bases from J, with 13 bases between. Germline CDR1 and CDR2: SGHTA and FQGTGA. There are 14 residues in the CDR3. In DNA form, the CDR3 reads TGTGCCAGCAGTTTACCGGGACGGCAAGAGACCCAGTACTTC. Translating it yields CASSLPGRQETQYF.

V is TRBV6-5 and J is TRBJ2-2; the D gene is possibly TRBD2 (5 bases). With 6 bases removed from V and 1 base from J, the gap between germline ends came to 9 bases. CDR1 and CDR2 from the germline V gene are MNHEY and SVGAGI. The CDR3 is 14 amino acids. The CDR3 coding sequence is TGTGCCAGCAGATTGGACTTGAACACCGGGGAGCTGTTTTTT. Its translation: CASRLDLNTGELFF.

The CDR3 here is CASSLAHGGPQPQHF. In nucleotides, the CDR3 is TGTGCCAGCAGCTTAGCGCACGGGGGGCCTCAGCCCCAGCATTTT. The genes are TRBV7-9 and TRBJ1-5; D perhaps matches TRBD1 (6 bases). Trimming removed 0 bases at V and 6 bases at J, with 12 bases between. This CDR3 has 15 amino acids. The germline V gene encodes CDR1 SEHNR and CDR2 FQNEAQ (reference sequence). Drawing the rest from reference TRBV7-9 and TRBJ1-5, the complete variable domain is DTGVSQNPRHKITKRGQNVTFRCDPISEHNRLYWYRQTLGQGPEFLTYFQNEAQLEKSRLLSDRFSAERPKGSFSTLEIQRTEQGDSAMYLCASSLAHGGPQPQHFGDGTRLSIL.

This clone was seen just once. The chain is built from TRBV7-3 and TRBJ2-1; D is perhaps TRBD1 (6 bases). CDR1 is SGHTA and CDR2 is FQGTGA in the germline V gene. CDR3 length: 14 residues. Trimming took off 2 bases at V and 3 bases at J, with 8 bases between the two ends. The CDR3 loop reads CASSLQGFYNEQFF. The CDR3 DNA follows: TGTGCCAGCAGCTTACAGGGGTTCTACAATGAGCAGTTCTTC. The full variable domain, with the rest looked up from reference TRBV7-3 and TRBJ2-1, is GAGVSQTPSNKVTEKGKYVELRCDPISGHTALYWYRQSLGQGPEFLIYFQGTGAADDSGLPNDRFFAVRPEGSVSTLKIQRTERGDSAVYLCASSLQGFYNEQFFGPGTRLTVL.

The chain carries TRBV29-1 and TRBJ2-2; possibly TRBD1 or TRBD2 for D (6 bases each). From germline, CDR1 is SQVTM and CDR2 ANQGSEA. CDR3 size: 13 residues. Trimming left V 4 bases short and J 5 bases short, with 11 bases between. The CDR3 protein is CSVGIGGTGELFF. Here the CDR3 DNA reads TGCAGCGTTGGGATAGGGGGGACCGGGGAGCTGTTTTTT.

This chain connects TRBV7-2 to TRBJ2-7, with 9 bases fitting TRBD2. After removal of 5 bases from V and 1 base from J, the junction contained 3 bases not matched to a gene. This CDR3 spans 14 amino acids. The germline CDR1 and CDR2 sequences are SGHTA and FQGNSA. CDR3: CASSTSGFSYEQYF. The CDR3 nucleotides read TGTGCCAGCAGCACTAGCGGGTTTTCCTACGAGCAGTACTTC.

V gene TRBV4-3 combines with J gene TRBJ2-7, with D tentatively TRBD1 (5 bases). Between the trimmed V and J ends, which lost 0 bases and 4 bases, there was a span of 13 bases. This CDR3 has 15 residues. Germline V gene sequence: CDR1 LGHNA, CDR2 YSLEER. The CDR3 loop reads CASSQDDSSVYEQYF. The CDR3, as DNA: TGCGCCAGCAGCCAAGATGACAGCTCCGTTTACGAGCAGTACTTC.

The chain has TRBV2 and TRBJ1-5; D uncertain. Trimming cost V 4 bases and J 2 bases, with 6 bases left between them. Germline-derived CDR1 and CDR2 are SNHLY and FYNNEI. The CDR3 contains 13 residues. The CDR3 is CASSVRGNQPQHF. CDR3 DNA: TGTGCCAGCAGTGTCCGAGGCAATCAGCCCCAGCATTTT.

This CDR3 is CASSDRDRASYEQYF. In nucleotides, the CDR3 is TGTGCCAGCAGTGATCGGGACAGGGCCTCCTACGAGCAGTACTTC. The rearrangement joins TRBV6-1 to TRBJ2-7, with TRBD1 identical over 9 bases. This CDR3 region has 15 residues. Germline-derived CDR1 and CDR2 are MNHNS and SASEGT. The V gene end was trimmed by 3 bases and the J gene end by 0 bases; junction bases not matched to a gene: 3.

The genes are TRBV12-5 and TRBJ1-6; D possibly corresponds to TRBD1 (5 bases). CDR1 LGHNT and CDR2 FRNRAP come from the germline V gene. V lost 0 bases to trimming and J lost 10 bases, with 16 bases between them. CDR3 length: 16 residues. CDR3 sequence (DNA): TGTGCTAGTGGTTTGGTTCTTCCCGCCAGGGACTCACCCCTCCACTTT. This translates into CASGLVLPARDSPLHF.

The J gene is TRBJ2-2, the V gene TRBV2; D call uncertain. The CDR3 loop spans 13 amino acids. Germline CDR1 is SNHLY and CDR2 is FYNNEI. Trimming cost V 6 bases and J 6 bases, with 11 bases left between them. CDR3 nucleotide sequence: TGTGCCAGCAGGGCAGGTAACCCCGGGGAGCTGTTTTTT. Its protein is CASRAGNPGELFF. Complete variable domain (other parts from reference TRBV2 and TRBJ2-2): EPEVTQTPSHQVTQMGQEVILRCVPISNHLYFYWYRQILGQKVEFLVSFYNNEISEKSEIFDDQFSVERPDGSNFTLKIRSTKLEDSAMYFCASRAGNPGELFFGEGSRLTVL.

The J gene is TRBJ1-2, the V gene TRBV29-1; 7 bases line up with TRBD1. Germline lookup yields CDR1 SQVTM and CDR2 ANQGSEA. There are 13 residues in the CDR3. V dropped 7 bases and J dropped 6; count of bases not matched to a gene: 11. Here the CDR3 reads CSAPRQGENGYTF. The DNA for the CDR3 is TGCAGCGCCCCCCGGCAGGGGGAGAATGGCTACACCTTC.

The genes are TRBV7-3 and TRBJ2-3, with D maybe TRBD2 (5 bases). The V gene's germline CDR1 is SGHTA and CDR2 FQGTGA. CDR3 size: 16 residues. Trimming removed 3 bases from V and 4 bases from J, with 17 bases in between. CDR3 protein: CASSFGGRRSPDTQYF. The CDR3 bases are TGTGCCAGCAGCTTCGGCGGGCGCAGATCCCCAGATACGCAGTATTTT. Using reference TRBV7-3 and TRBJ2-3 for the parts outside the CDR3, the full variable domain is GAGVSQTPSNKVTEKGKYVELRCDPISGHTALYWYRQSLGQGPEFLIYFQGTGAADDSGLPNDRFFAVRPEGSVSTLKIQRTERGDSAVYLCASSFGGRRSPDTQYFGPGTRLTVL.

This chain joins TRBV18 and TRBJ1-6; a weak D match, TRBD1 (5 bases). Germline V gene data show CDR1 as KGHSH and CDR2 as LQKENI. CDR3 size: 14 residues. Trimming cost V 4 bases and J 9 bases, with 13 bases left between them. The CDR3 loop reads CASSLGGAGSPLHF. The CDR3, as DNA: TGTGCCAGCTCACTCGGGGGAGCTGGTTCACCCCTCCACTTT.

CDR3 region: CASSLGLRGHSYEQYF. CDR3 nucleotide sequence: TGTGCCAGCAGCTTGGGATTAAGGGGACACTCCTACGAGCAGTACTTC. This chain uses TRBV5-4 with TRBJ2-7; D perhaps matches TRBD1 (6 bases). This CDR3 has 16 residues. Germline-derived CDR1 and CDR2 are SGHNT and YYREEE (reference sequence). Deletions cut 0 bases from V and 0 bases from J, with 13 bases between.